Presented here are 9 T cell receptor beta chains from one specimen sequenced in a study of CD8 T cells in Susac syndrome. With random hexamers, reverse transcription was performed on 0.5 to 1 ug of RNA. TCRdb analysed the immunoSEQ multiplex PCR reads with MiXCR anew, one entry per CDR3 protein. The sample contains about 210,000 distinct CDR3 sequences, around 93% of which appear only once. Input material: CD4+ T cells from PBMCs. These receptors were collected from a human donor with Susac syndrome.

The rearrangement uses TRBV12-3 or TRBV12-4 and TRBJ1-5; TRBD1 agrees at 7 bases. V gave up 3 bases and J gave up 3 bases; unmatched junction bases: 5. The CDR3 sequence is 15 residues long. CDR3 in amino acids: CASSLPGTANQPQHF. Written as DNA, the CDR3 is TGTGCCAGCAGTTTGCCCGGGACAGCCAATCAGCCCCAGCATTTT.

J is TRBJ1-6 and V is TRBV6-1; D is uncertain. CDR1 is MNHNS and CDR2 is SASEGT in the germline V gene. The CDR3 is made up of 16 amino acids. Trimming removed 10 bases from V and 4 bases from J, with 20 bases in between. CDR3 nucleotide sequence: TGTGCCACCGGGCGTGAGGGAGCCCAATATAATTCACCCCTCCACTTT. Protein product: CATGREGAQYNSPLHF.

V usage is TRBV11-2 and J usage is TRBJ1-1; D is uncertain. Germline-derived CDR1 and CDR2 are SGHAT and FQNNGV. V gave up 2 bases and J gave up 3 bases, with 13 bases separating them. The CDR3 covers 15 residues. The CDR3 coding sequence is TGTGCCAGCAGCTTATTGGGAGAGGGCGACACTGAAGCTTTCTTT. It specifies CASSLLGEGDTEAFF.

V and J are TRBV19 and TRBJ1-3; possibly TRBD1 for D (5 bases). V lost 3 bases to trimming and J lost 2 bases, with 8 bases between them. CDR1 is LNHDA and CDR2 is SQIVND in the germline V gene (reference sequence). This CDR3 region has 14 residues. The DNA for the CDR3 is TGTGCCAGTAGTATCGGGACGCCTGGAAACACCATATATTTT. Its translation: CASSIGTPGNTIYF. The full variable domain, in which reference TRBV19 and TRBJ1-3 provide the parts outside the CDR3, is DGGITQSPKYLFRKEGQNVTLSCEQNLNHDAMYWYRQDPGQGLRLIYYSQIVNDFQKGDIAEGYSVSREKKESFPLTVTSAQKNPTAFYLCASSIGTPGNTIYFGEGSWLTVV.

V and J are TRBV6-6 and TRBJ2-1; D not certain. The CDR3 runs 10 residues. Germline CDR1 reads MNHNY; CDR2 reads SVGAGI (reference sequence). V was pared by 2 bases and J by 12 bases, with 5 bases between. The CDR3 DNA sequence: TGTGCCAGCAGTTACGAGCGGCAGTTCTTC. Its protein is CASSYERQFF.

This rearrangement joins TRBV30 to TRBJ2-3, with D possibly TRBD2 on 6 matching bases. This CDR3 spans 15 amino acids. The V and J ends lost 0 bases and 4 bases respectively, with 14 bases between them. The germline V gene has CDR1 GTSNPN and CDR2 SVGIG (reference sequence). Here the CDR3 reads CAWSVPEGNADTQYF. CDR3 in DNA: TGTGCCTGGAGTGTACCGGAGGGGAATGCAGATACGCAGTATTTT. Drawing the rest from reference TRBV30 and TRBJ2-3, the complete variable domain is SQTIHQWPATLVQPVGSPLSLECTVEGTSNPNLYWYRQAAGRGLQLLFYSVGIGQISSEVPQNLSASRPQDRQFILSSKKLLLSDSGFYLCAWSVPEGNADTQYFGPGTRLTVL.

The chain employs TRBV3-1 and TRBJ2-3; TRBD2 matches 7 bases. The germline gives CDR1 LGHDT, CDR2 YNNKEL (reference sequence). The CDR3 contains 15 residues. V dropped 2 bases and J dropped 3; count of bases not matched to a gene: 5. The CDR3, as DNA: TGTGCCAGCAGCCAACCGGGGGGAGGAACAGATACGCAGTATTTT. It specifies CASSQPGGGTDTQYF.

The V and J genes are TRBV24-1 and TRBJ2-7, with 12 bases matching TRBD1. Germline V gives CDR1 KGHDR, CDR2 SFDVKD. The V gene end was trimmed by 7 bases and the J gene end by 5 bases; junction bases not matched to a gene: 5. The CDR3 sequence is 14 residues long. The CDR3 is CATSPGTGGDEQYF. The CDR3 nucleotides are TGTGCCACCAGCCCCGGGACAGGGGGCGACGAGCAGTACTTC.

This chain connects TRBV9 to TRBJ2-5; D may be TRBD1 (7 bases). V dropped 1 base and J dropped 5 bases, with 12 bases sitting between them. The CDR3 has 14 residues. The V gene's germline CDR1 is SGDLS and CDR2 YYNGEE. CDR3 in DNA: TGTGCCAGCAGCGTAAGGGCAGGGGGGGAGACCCAGTACTTC. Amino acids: CASSVRAGGETQYF.